The T cell receptor (beta chain) described here comes from a study of identical twins (dated by TCRdb to between 2015 and 2016). Broadly, across the study: To test whether fetal clonotypes persist, this study deep-sequenced TCR alpha and beta repertoires from monozygotic twins, from unrelated adults of various ages, and from cord blood. Replicate twin experiments were performed at different times using different library preparation protocols to rule out contamination. What the authors observed across the whole study: Conclusions relied on cross-sectional statistical analysis, since the same donors could not be followed over many years. Recombination models systematically underestimated out-of-frame TCR alpha sharing in monozygotic twins but agreed with sharing between unrelated individuals. Compared with coincidental sharing between unrelated individuals, an excess of low generation-probability sequences was observed among out-of-frame TCR alpha sequences shared between twins. Abundant cord blood beta clonotypes carried fewer insertions; young adult naive repertoires showed a weaker similar trend, while memory repertoires showed none. Zero-insertion analyses could be partly confounded by invariant T cells such as MAIT and iNKT, although diverse VJ usage argued against such confounding for most clonotypes. In beta out-of-frame sequences, excess twin sharing was weaker, because having fewer shared sequences lowered the signal-to-noise ratio.

This clonotype has at least ten counts. What antigen it recognizes has not been identified. There are no base qualities to consult, and no much larger clone falls within one base. The method was 5' RACE. Sequencing took place on an Illumina HiSeq 2000. Template switching introduced a universal primer binding site; the final cDNA contained a unique molecular identifier, enabling accurate counting of TCR cDNA molecules. Specific primers in the conserved constant-segment region were used to synthesize first-strand cDNA for TCR alpha and beta chains. Each cDNA library was double barcoded, with a SMART-Mk sample barcode plus Illumina barcodes, to control for contamination. TruSeq adapter sequences and Illumina sample barcodes were added in two successive PCR steps. TCR alpha and beta cDNA libraries were sequenced on the Illumina HiSeq platform with custom primers. In the original analysis: MiGEC was used to process raw reads and extract unique molecular identifiers, and MiXCR was used to find CDR3 positions. For each individual, recombination models were inferred using an EM algorithm with the repgenHMM and IGoR tools. Shared clonotype analysis was performed with the tcR package in R, normalizing sharing by the product of cloneset sizes. To study raw recombination without the effects of thymic and clonal selection, out-of-frame nonproductive sequences were analyzed. The raw public data were reprocessed by TCRdb itself: fastp quality trimming at Q25, MiXCR clonotype calling, in-frame beta chains only. Each CDR3 protein gets just one entry, which takes the most common genes and DNA from the rows behind it. TCRdb's processing, not the authors', yielded these V and J calls. Across this sample there are around 280,000 distinct CDR3 sequences, with roughly 8.6% seen only once. The top ten clonotypes cover less than 2.5% of the sample.

Clipping removes 5 bases from V and 0 bases from J, with 3 as the unmatched junction base count. The germline V gene yields ENHRY for CDR1 and SYGVKD for CDR2. The CDR3 measures 17 amino acids from cysteine to phenylalanine. The DNA shown is the 51-base CDR3, in frame from base 1. All donors were healthy Caucasians. Three pairs of female monozygotic twins, all aged 18 to 29 years, were included in the twin cohort. Using Miltenyi CD45RO+ enrichment and human naive T-cell isolation kits, memory (CD45RO+) and naive T cells were isolated from PBMC. In addition, the sample was reused for a study of yellow fever vaccine responses in identical twins. The second study also describes: The authors reported that the T cell response to vaccination in identical twins appeared partly convergent and partly personalized. In identical twins, the study followed T cell clones that responded to the vaccine with precision.

The rearranged chain carries TRBV10-3 and TRBJ2-1, with 14 bases in between that match TRBD2. The sample comprised memory (CD45RO+) T cells sorted from blood. Taken with the paper, the label for cell subset or site translates to: CD45RO+ enriched T cells. This sequence was found in a woman between 18 and 30 years old in good health. This receptor carries the CDR3 CAISRTSGGSSYNEQFF. In nucleotide form, the sequence is TGTGCCATCAGTAGGACTAGCGGGGGGAGCTCCTACAATGAGCAGTTCTTC.